One sample yielded the 12 T cell receptor beta chains listed below, sequenced in a study of cytomegalovirus exposure and HLA in healthy donors. The PCR employed 60 Vbeta primers together with 13 Jbeta primers. TCRdb keeps only in-frame clones here, not all; method: immunoSEQ multiplex PCR. The sample lists around 100,000 clones; 70% to 85% were seen once. Sample: PBMCs. These receptors were obtained from a woman between 35 and 50 years old in good health and CMV-seronegative.

This clone was seen a handful of times. This rearrangement joins TRBV28 to TRBJ1-2; D unclear. V was clipped by 5 bases and J by 3 bases, with 7 bases between them. The germline CDR1 and CDR2 sequences are MDHEN and SYDVKM. This CDR3 comprises 12 residues. CDR3 in amino acids: CASSTTDYGYTF. The CDR3, as DNA: TGTGCCAGCAGTACCACAGACTATGGCTACACCTTC.

CDR3 DNA sequence: TGTGCCAGCAGCCAAGATGGGCGACAGGGGGATACCGGGGAGCTGTTTTTT. Translation: CASSQDGRQGDTGELFF. The V and J genes are TRBV4-2 and TRBJ2-2; TRBD1 matches at 9 bases. Trimming removed 0 bases from V and 5 bases from J; junction bases left unmatched: 7. CDR3 length: 17 amino acids. Germline lookup yields CDR1 LGHNA and CDR2 YNFKEQ.

V is TRBV29-1 and J is TRBJ1-2; 7 bases are a match to TRBD1. This CDR3 has 17 amino acids. Unmatched junction bases numbered 23, after V lost 7 bases and J lost 6 bases. From germline, CDR1 is SQVTM and CDR2 ANQGSEA. The CDR3 sequence: CSARDAGQRTRWDGYTF. The CDR3 DNA is TGCAGCGCCCGGGATGCGGGACAGCGAACTAGATGGGATGGCTACACCTTC.

The chain is built from TRBV7-2 and TRBJ2-3; maybe TRBD2 (6 bases). The germline gives CDR1 SGHTA, CDR2 FQGNSA. This CDR3 has 13 amino acids. V lost 5 bases to trimming and J lost 0 bases, with 6 bases between them. The CDR3 bases are TGTGCCAGCAGCAGCGGGAGCACAGATACGCAGTATTTT. Its protein product is CASSSGSTDTQYF.

This clone is a singleton in its sample. This sequence joins TRBV4-1 and TRBJ2-6, with 12 bases lining up with TRBD1. Germline V gene data show CDR1 as MGHRA and CDR2 as YSYEKL. This CDR3 region has 19 residues. V shed 1 base and J 0 bases; nucleotides not matched to a gene: 4. The CDR3 DNA reads TGCGCCAGCAGCCAAGCCCCGGGACAGGGGGCCTCTGGGGCCAACGTCCTGACTTTC. Residues: CASSQAPGQGASGANVLTF.

V and J are TRBV25-1 and TRBJ1-2; possibly TRBD1 for D (5 bases). The CDR3 contains 14 residues. Germline CDR1 MGHDK, CDR2 SYGVNS. V lost 3 bases and J 2 bases, leaving 10 bases between the germline ends. For the CDR3, the DNA is TGTGCCAGCAGTGAGCAGGGAACCAACTATGGCTACACCTTC. This gives the protein CASSEQGTNYGYTF.

V is TRBV6-5 and J is TRBJ1-2, with unresolved D. The V end lost 6 bases, the J end lost 0 bases, and 11 bases lay between the germline ends. This CDR3 is 14 amino acids long. The V gene's germline CDR1 is MNHEY and CDR2 SVGAGI. The CDR3 loop reads CASRRLSTNYGYTF. The CDR3 nucleotides read TGTGCCAGCAGGCGTCTTTCCACTAACTATGGCTACACCTTC.

The rearrangement links TRBV6-6 to TRBJ2-5; D possibly corresponds to TRBD2 (7 bases). Trimming removed 4 bases at V and 2 bases at J, with 14 bases between. Germline V lookup: CDR1 MNHNY, CDR2 SVGAGI (reference sequence). This CDR3 comprises 15 residues. The DNA for the CDR3 is TGTGCCAGCAGTTCGGGCGGGGGCCTTCAAGAGACCCAGTACTTC. It codes for CASSSGGGLQETQYF.

The J gene is TRBJ1-2, the V gene TRBV7-9; D is ambiguous. The CDR3 is made up of 17 amino acids. The V gene's germline CDR1 is SEHNR and CDR2 FQNEAQ (reference sequence). V was pared by 1 base and J by 2 bases, with 17 bases between. The CDR3 nucleotides read TGTGCCAGCAGCTTAGTCACACTACGGTCCTCCAACTATGGCTACACCTTC. Encoded protein: CASSLVTLRSSNYGYTF. Filled out from reference TRBV7-9 and TRBJ1-2, the complete variable domain reads DTGVSQNPRHKITKRGQNVTFRCDPISEHNRLYWYRQTLGQGPEFLTYFQNEAQLEKSRLLSDRFSAERPKGSFSTLEIQRTEQGDSAMYLCASSLVTLRSSNYGYTFGSGTRLTVV.

The chain joins TRBV23-1 to TRBJ2-5; 10 positions agree with TRBD1. The J call is doubtful: the DNA matches TRBJ2-7 better. TRBV23-1 is an ORF, and what it does is uncertain. The CDR3 is made up of 16 amino acids. The DNA of the CDR3 is TGCGCCAGCAGTCATGGCCCCGGGACAGGGGCCTACGAGCAGTACTTC. Translating gives CASSHGPGTGAYEQYF.

The chain is built from TRBV19 and TRBJ1-5; D may be TRBD1 (5 bases). The CDR3 extends over 15 amino acids. Per the germline V gene, CDR1 is LNHDA and CDR2 is SQIVND (reference sequence). The V and J ends lost 6 bases and 2 bases respectively, with 14 bases between them. CDR3 loop: CASRDGQGGNQPQHF. The DNA for the CDR3 is TGTGCCAGTAGGGATGGACAAGGTGGCAATCAGCCCCAGCATTTT.

The gene calls are TRBV7-2 and TRBJ2-2, with D perhaps TRBD2 (6 bases). The CDR3 covers 15 residues. V lost 5 bases, J lost 4 bases, and 14 bases lay in between. From germline, CDR1 is SGHTA and CDR2 FQGNSA. This CDR3 reads CASSAPGLPTGELFF. The CDR3 coding sequence is TGTGCCAGCAGCGCCCCGGGACTCCCCACCGGGGAGCTGTTTTTT.